Given below is one TCR beta chain in context. Germline-derived CDR1 and CDR2 are SQVTM and ANQGSEA. This CDR3 spans 14 amino acids. The V gene lost 0 bases and the J gene lost 1 base, with 9 bases spanning the gap. This record comes from a study of T cell repertoires in cytomegalovirus infection. TCRdb called the reads again in MiXCR, with one record for every CDR3 protein. The data show about 680,000 distinct CDR3 sequences, 24% seen once. Sequenced: CD8+ T cells from PBMCs. The gene calls are TRBV29-1 and TRBJ1-1; D ambiguous. The TCR was taken from a human donor in good health (CMV status not recorded). Some clones in this sample may be carry-over from other donors' samples. The CDR3 nucleotides read TGCAGCGTTGAAGACATCCATTCGAACACTGAAGCTTTCTTT. Its translation: CSVEDIHSNTEAFF.